Listed below are T cell receptor beta chains from one sample, sequenced in a study of T cells in Graves' hyperthyroidism and ophthalmopathy. TCRdb fed the multiplex PCR reads into MiXCR, producing one record per CDR3 protein. This table has fewer than 500,000 distinct CDR3 sequences, around 15% appearing once. Sequences were obtained from blood. The origin of the receptors is a man between 18 and 35 years old with Graves' ophthalmopathy. The CDR3 runs from the conserved cysteine through the conserved F or W.

V: TRBV6-1
J: TRBJ1-5
CDR3: CASSGQGGIYSNQPQHF

V: TRBV27
J: TRBJ2-3
CDR3: CASSLLESGTDTQYF

V: TRBV2
J: TRBJ2-5
CDR3: CASSVGAQYF

V: TRBV14
J: TRBJ2-1
CDR3: CASSPPAVYNEQFF

V: TRBV6-1
J: TRBJ2-7
CDR3: CASSSARRRYEQYF

V: TRBV18
J: TRBJ2-5
CDR3: CASSWDAQETQYF

V: TRBV13
J: TRBJ2-1
CDR3: CASSLGQTNEQFF

V: TRBV28
J: TRBJ2-7
CDR3: CASSFAGSSYEQYF

V: TRBV10-3
J: TRBJ2-7
CDR3: CAISRDSLDEQYF

V: TRBV10-3
J: TRBJ2-4
CDR3: CASGARETQNIQYF

V: TRBV18
J: TRBJ2-6
CDR3: CASSGLQARSSGANVLTF

V: TRBV12-3/TRBV12-4
J: TRBJ1-3
CDR3: CASRGQTAGNTIYF

V: TRBV30
J: TRBJ1-2
CDR3: CAWSVGGHGYTF

V: TRBV11-3
J: TRBJ2-7
CDR3: CASSPTQYYEQYF

V: TRBV5-1
J: TRBJ2-1
CDR3: CASSLPGGPSYNEQFF

V: TRBV7-2
J: TRBJ2-1
CDR3: CASSLSRGGQNEQFF

V: TRBV7-2
J: TRBJ2-1
CDR3: CASSSYGEYNEQFF

V: TRBV24-1
J: TRBJ2-2
CDR3: CATSDLSGDSAPGELFF

V: TRBV7-9
J: TRBJ1-5
CDR3: CASSQGRYSNQPQHF

V: TRBV18
J: TRBJ1-1
CDR3: CASSSGQPLLGTEAFF

V: TRBV2
J: TRBJ1-4
CDR3: CASSLGLPGEKLFF

V: TRBV6-1
J: TRBJ2-3
CDR3: CASSWQGGNADTQYF

V: TRBV19
J: TRBJ1-1
CDR3: CASSIGQPNTEAFF

V: TRBV3-1
J: TRBJ2-3
CDR3: CASSQAGREIDTQYF

V: TRBV9
J: TRBJ2-1
CDR3: CASSVEANEQFF

V: TRBV3-1
J: TRBJ2-7
CDR3: CASGTGFQQYF

V: TRBV6-1
J: TRBJ1-1
CDR3: CDPLGWNTEAFF

V: TRBV3-1
J: TRBJ1-6
CDR3: CASSRGGGGLNSPLHF

V: TRBV29-1
J: TRBJ2-7
CDR3: CSVGTSAFEQYF

V: TRBV5-1
J: TRBJ1-2
CDR3: CASSLGSQGAFGYTF

V: TRBV11-1
J: TRBJ1-1
CDR3: CASSPAQMNTEAFF

V: TRBV9
J: TRBJ1-1
CDR3: CASSVAGSVASTEAFF

V: TRBV20-1
J: TRBJ1-2
CDR3: CSARDPGHLYGYTF

V: TRBV6-4
J: TRBJ2-2
CDR3: CASSWDGNTGELFF

V: TRBV14
J: TRBJ2-5
CDR3: CASRERQQETQYF

V: TRBV4-1
J: TRBJ2-1
CDR3: CASSQDTNEQFF

V: TRBV12-3/TRBV12-4
J: TRBJ2-6
CDR3: CASSLGGGTGANVLTF

V: TRBV7-2
J: TRBJ1-2
CDR3: CASSLTPAQSGYTF

V: TRBV7-9
J: TRBJ2-2
CDR3: CASSFSNTGELFF

V: TRBV11-2
J: TRBJ2-7
CDR3: CASRPYRDWSPYEQYF

V: TRBV28
J: TRBJ1-5
CDR3: CASSSGQGSQPQHF

V: TRBV7-9
J: TRBJ2-4
CDR3: CASSPKGSLLAKNIQYF

V: TRBV27
J: TRBJ1-5
CDR3: CASSLSWGAKQPQHF

V: TRBV12-3/TRBV12-4
J: TRBJ1-2
CDR3: CASSSRRVDYGYTF

V: TRBV6-2/TRBV6-3
J: TRBJ2-1
CDR3: CASSTKDRGSEQFF

V: TRBV19
J: TRBJ1-5
CDR3: CARRTGVSNQPQHF

V: TRBV4-1
J: TRBJ2-3
CDR3: CASRLAGDPDTQYF

V: TRBV6-1
J: TRBJ1-1
CDR3: CASSEGTGGFDTEAFF

V: TRBV4-1
J: TRBJ2-2
CDR3: CASSLREGYTGELFF

V: TRBV11-3
J: TRBJ2-4
CDR3: CASSLFSGSGQNIQYF

V: TRBV20-1
J: TRBJ1-2
CDR3: CSARPPDPNYGYTF

V: TRBV5-4
J: TRBJ2-4
CDR3: CASSLTGAAKNIQYF

V: TRBV7-9
J: TRBJ2-5
CDR3: CASTPPIETQYF

V: TRBV6-6
J: TRBJ2-1
CDR3: CASSYLGPYNEQFF

V: TRBV4-3
J: TRBJ2-3
CDR3: CASSRGTARTKRGTDTQYF

V: TRBV5-8
J: TRBJ1-2
CDR3: CASSLPGDYGYTF

V: TRBV3-1
J: TRBJ1-5
CDR3: CASSQGDQPQHF

V: TRBV7-3
J: TRBJ2-1
CDR3: CAGSLPGRVREQFF

V: TRBV2
J: TRBJ1-1
CDR3: CASRGGFGGAGNTEAFF

V: TRBV7-2
J: TRBJ2-7
CDR3: CASSLVGSGVGEQYF